These 22 T cell receptor beta chains were all obtained from the same sample, sequenced in a study of blood T cell repertoires in COVID-19. Data came from immunoSEQ multiplex PCR; TCRdb stores just in-frame clones and leaves some out. The data contain roughly 68,000 clones, 70% to 90% of them singletons. The sequencing input was peripheral blood. Receptors were obtained from a woman aged 80 or over with acute or convalescent COVID-19.

This rearrangement joins TRBV30 to TRBJ1-4; D perhaps matches TRBD1 (5 bases). This CDR3 is built from 15 residues. V lost 0 bases to trimming and J lost 3 bases, with 11 bases between them. CDR1 and CDR2 (germline): GTSNPN, SVGIG (reference sequence). The CDR3 DNA is TGTGCCTGGAGTGTGAAAGGGGCGCCTAATGAAAAACTGTTTTTT. Translating it yields CAWSVKGAPNEKLFF.

The rearrangement joins TRBV2 to TRBJ1-1; TRBD1 matches at 8 bases. The CDR3 covers 14 residues. The germline V gene has CDR1 SNHLY and CDR2 FYNNEI. Trimming at V came to 8 bases and at J to 10 bases, leaving 15 bases not matched to a gene. The CDR3 sequence: CASLWWDRPRPAFF. In DNA form, the CDR3 reads TGTGCCAGCCTCTGGTGGGACAGGCCCCGACCAGCTTTCTTT.

CDR3 sequence: CAWNMGAGVGEQYF. The DNA for the CDR3 is TGTGCCTGGAACATGGGAGCGGGGGTAGGCGAGCAGTACTTC. The chain couples TRBV30 to TRBJ2-7; 8 bases fit TRBD2. V lost 4 bases and J lost 6; bases outside the gene matches: 11. The length of the CDR3 is 14 residues. The V gene's germline CDR1 is GTSNPN and CDR2 SVGIG (reference sequence).

This clone was detected once. The J gene is TRBJ2-7, the V gene TRBV25-1, with unresolved D. The CDR3 extends over 14 amino acids. Trimming removed 6 bases from V and 3 bases from J, with 15 bases in between. The germline gives CDR1 MGHDK, CDR2 SYGVNS. The CDR3 coding sequence is TGTGCCAGCAGCAGGTTGGCAGCAAACTACGAGCAGTACTTC. Translated: CASSRLAANYEQYF.

J is TRBJ2-7 and V is TRBV4-2; a possible D gene is TRBD1 (5 bases). The CDR3 has 14 residues. Trimming cost V 0 bases and J 4 bases, with 10 bases left between them. Germline loops: CDR1 LGHNA, CDR2 YNFKEQ. The CDR3 protein is CASSQDKGKYEQYF. In DNA, the CDR3 is TGTGCCAGCAGCCAAGATAAGGGGAAGTACGAGCAGTACTTC.

This clone was counted a single time. The chain has TRBV27 and TRBJ2-1, with 10 bases aligning to TRBD2. The germline V gene has CDR1 MNHEY and CDR2 SMNVEV (reference sequence). Trimming at V came to 5 bases and at J to 9 bases, leaving 7 bases not matched to a gene. The CDR3 is made up of 14 amino acids. The CDR3 region has the DNA TGTGCCAGCAGTGGGCTAGCGGGAGCGGCTGAGCAGTTCTTC. This encodes CASSGLAGAAEQFF.

This chain links TRBV7-9 with TRBJ2-1, with TRBD2 as a possible D gene (5 bases). The CDR3 contains 12 residues. CDR1 and CDR2 (germline): SEHNR, FQNEAQ (reference sequence). The ends were cut back, 5 bases at V and 15 bases at J, with 17 bases in the middle. The CDR3 loop reads CASSLPTGSLFF. Written as DNA, the CDR3 is TGTGCCAGCAGCCTCCCGACGGGGTCACTGTTCTTC. The full variable domain, in which reference TRBV7-9 and TRBJ2-1 provide the parts outside the CDR3, is DTGVSQNPRHKITKRGQNVTFRCDPISEHNRLYWYRQTLGQGPEFLTYFQNEAQLEKSRLLSDRFSAERPKGSFSTLEIQRTEQGDSAMYLCASSLPTGSLFFGPGTRLTVL.

The rearrangement joins TRBV7-8 to TRBJ2-1; TRBD2 matches at 14 bases. V shed 6 bases, J shed 4 bases, and the junction held 11 bases outside the gene matches. The CDR3 has 18 residues. In germline, CDR1 is SGHVS, CDR2 FQNEAQ. DNA of the CDR3: TGTGCCAGCAGACCCCCCCTCCGGACTAGCGGGAGGTACAATGAGCAGTTCTTC. Translating gives CASRPPLRTSGRYNEQFF.

CDR3 DNA: TGCACCAGCAGCCGAGCGGGAGTGGTTGACAATGAGCAGTTCTTC. Protein product: CTSSRAGVVDNEQFF. V usage is TRBV1 and J usage is TRBJ2-1; the listed D gene, TRBD2, was not tested against the DNA. TRBV1 is flagged as a pseudogene. The CDR3 length is 15 residues.

This chain connects TRBV5-1 to TRBJ2-7; the D gene is possibly TRBD2 (5 bases). V was cut by 5 bases and J by 4 bases, with 16 bases left in between. Germline loops: CDR1 SGHRS, CDR2 YFSETQ. The length of the CDR3 is 14 residues. In DNA, the CDR3 is TGCGCCAGCAGTAAGGAGGCATTCCAATACGAGCAGTACTTC. Protein product: CASSKEAFQYEQYF.

CDR3 in DNA: TGTGCCAGCAGCCAGGGCGGGGGCCGCCATCAGTATTTT. Translation gives CASSQGGGRHQYF. The rearrangement links TRBV3-1 (or the pseudogene TRBV3-2) to TRBJ2-3, with TRBD2 as a possible D gene (7 bases). V lost 3 bases to trimming and J lost 12 bases, with 16 bases between them. CDR1 is LGHDT and CDR2 is YNNKEL in the germline V gene (reference sequence). The CDR3 length is 13 residues.

The V call is TRBV24-1, the J call TRBJ2-1; 8 nucleotides match TRBD2. This CDR3 comprises 17 residues. Per germline, CDR1 KGHDR and CDR2 SFDVKD. V lost 7 bases to trimming and J lost 2 bases; unmatched junction nucleotides: 12. The CDR3 DNA sequence: TGTGCCACCAGCTCAACCGTCCCGGGAGGGCCCTACAATGAGCAGTTCTTC. Translating it yields CATSSTVPGGPYNEQFF.

This clone was picked up a small number of times. The V gene is TRBV3-1 (or the pseudogene TRBV3-2), the J gene TRBJ1-2; D gene unclear. Between the trimmed V and J ends, which lost 1 base and 7 bases, there was a span of 10 bases. This CDR3 is built from 13 residues. CDR1 and CDR2 from the germline V gene are LGHDT and YNNKEL (reference sequence). The CDR3 region is CASSQASPSGYTF. The CDR3, as DNA: TGTGCCAGCAGCCAAGCTAGCCCCTCTGGCTACACCTTC.

The chain links TRBV30 to TRBJ1-2; 7 nucleotides match TRBD1. The CDR3 has 14 residues. V was pared by 1 base and J by 2 bases, with 4 bases of the junction left unmatched. Germline V gene data show CDR1 as GTSNPN and CDR2 as SVGIG (reference sequence). The CDR3 loop reads CAWSGRDRNYGYTF. Here the CDR3 DNA reads TGTGCCTGGAGTGGCCGGGACAGAAACTATGGCTACACCTTC. The variable domain in full, with the rest retrieved from reference TRBV30 and TRBJ1-2, is SQTIHQWPATLVQPVGSPLSLECTVEGTSNPNLYWYRQAAGRGLQLLFYSVGIGQISSEVPQNLSASRPQDRQFILSSKKLLLSDSGFYLCAWSGRDRNYGYTFGSGTRLTVV.

The rearrangement joins TRBV28 to TRBJ1-1; D uncertain. The CDR3 extends over 15 amino acids. V lost 11 bases, J lost 4 bases, and 23 bases lay in between. Germline loops: CDR1 MDHEN, CDR2 SYDVKM. CDR3 region: CAASLPHGSGTEAFF. CDR3 nucleotides: TGTGCCGCGAGTTTACCCCACGGTAGCGGCACTGAAGCTTTCTTT.

This sequence joins TRBV7-6 and TRBJ1-2; weak D call: TRBD1 (6 bases). Germline V lookup: CDR1 SGHVS, CDR2 FNYEAQ. V was trimmed by 1 base and J by 4 bases, leaving 13 bases between them. This CDR3 contains 15 residues. This CDR3 reads CASSLGTDLSYGYTF. The CDR3 nucleotides read TGTGCCAGCAGCTTAGGGACAGATCTCTCCTATGGCTACACCTTC.

The chain recombines TRBV7-3 with TRBJ1-3; D is uncertain. The CDR3 totals 15 residues. CDR1 and CDR2 (germline): SGHTA, FQGTGA. V shed 5 bases and J shed 0 bases, with 11 bases lying between them. The CDR3 nucleotides are TGTGCCAGCAGCCGGTCGGGGTCCTCTGGAAACACCATATATTTT. Encoded protein: CASSRSGSSGNTIYF.

This clone appeared a few times. The chain couples TRBV7-9 to TRBJ1-2, with TRBD1 matching over 7 bases. The CDR3 length is 13 residues. Trimming cost V 4 bases and J 4 bases; bases outside gene matches: 3. Germline CDR1 is SEHNR and CDR2 is FQNEAQ (reference sequence). The chain's CDR3 is CASSWTGGYGYTF. In DNA, the CDR3 is TGTGCCAGCAGCTGGACAGGCGGCTATGGCTACACCTTC.

This clone was seen at least ten times. The V call is TRBV30, the J call TRBJ1-5; D unclear. CDR1 is GTSNPN, CDR2 SVGIG, per germline (reference sequence). Trimming cost V 0 bases and J 9 bases, with 6 bases left between them. The CDR3 is 11 residues long. CDR3 protein: CAWSVGGPQHF. In DNA form, the CDR3 reads TGTGCCTGGAGTGTAGGAGGGCCCCAGCATTTT. Based on the CDR3 plus reference TRBV30 and TRBJ1-5, the full variable domain is SQTIHQWPATLVQPVGSPLSLECTVEGTSNPNLYWYRQAAGRGLQLLFYSVGIGQISSEVPQNLSASRPQDRQFILSSKKLLLSDSGFYLCAWSVGGPQHFGDGTRLSIL.

The chain is built from TRBV6-1 and TRBJ2-2, with D perhaps TRBD2 (5 bases). This CDR3 has 15 amino acids. The ends were cut back, 1 base at V and 6 bases at J, with 12 bases in the middle. Germline lookup yields CDR1 MNHNS and CDR2 SASEGT. The CDR3 DNA is TGTGCCAGCAGTGAAGGGACTTTTCTCGCCGGGGAGCTGTTTTTT. Translation gives CASSEGTFLAGELFF.

This chain uses TRBV3-1 (or the pseudogene TRBV3-2) with TRBJ2-2, with a tentative D call TRBD1 (6 bases). Germline values: CDR1 LGHDT, CDR2 YNNKEL (reference sequence). Trimming cost V 4 bases and J 7 bases, with 16 bases left between them. The CDR3 has 15 amino acids. DNA for the CDR3: TGTGCCAGCAGCCTGGGCAGGGGTATGGGCGGGGAGCTGTTTTTT. Protein sequence: CASSLGRGMGGELFF.

The chain carries TRBV11-3 and TRBJ1-6; perhaps TRBD1 as D (6 bases). The CDR3 extends over 15 amino acids. The V gene's germline CDR1 is SGHNT and CDR2 YENEEA. The V and J ends lost 1 base and 6 bases respectively, with 10 bases between them. In nucleotides, the CDR3 is TGTGCCAGCAGCTTAGGGGACATGGGTAATTCACCCCTCCACTTT. This encodes CASSLGDMGNSPLHF.